The 32 T cell receptor beta chains below come from one sample, sequenced in a study of memory CD4+ T cells and cytomegalovirus serostatus. The sort gate was single viable CD3+CD4+CD8-CD45RO+ cells for memory CD4+ T cells. TCRdb's copy holds only in-frame clones and misses some; the assay was immunoSEQ multiplex PCR. Of over 35,000 clones in the sample, roughly 78% are singletons; the top ten hold nearly 0.95%. The sequenced sample consisted of memory CD4+ T cells from blood. Every receptor here comes from an adult in good health and CMV-seronegative.

V is TRBV6-6 and J is TRBJ1-2; 8 bases map to TRBD1. The CDR3 is 14 residues long. The trim removed 0 bases at V and 4 bases at J, leaving 1 base unmatched. Germline CDR1 is MNHNY and CDR2 is SVGAGI (reference sequence). The CDR3 sequence: CASSYSQGAYGYTF. The CDR3 region has the DNA TGTGCCAGCAGTTACTCCCAGGGGGCCTATGGCTACACCTTC.

V usage is TRBV28 and J usage is TRBJ2-1; D is unresolved. Germline CDR1 is MDHEN and CDR2 is SYDVKM. The CDR3 sequence is 13 residues long. The germline V and J ends were trimmed by 6 bases and 8 bases, with 14 bases remaining between them. The CDR3 DNA is TGTGCCAGCAGCCCCTCGACGGGCCATGAGCAGTTCTTC. Amino acids: CASSPSTGHEQFF.

The CDR3 DNA follows: TGTGCCAGTACTAACCGGGGTAGCAATCAGCCCCAGCATTTT. As protein: CASTNRGSNQPQHF. This sequence joins TRBV28 and TRBJ1-5; no reliable D call. Trimming shortened V by 9 bases and J by 0 bases, and 12 bases separated the two germline ends. This CDR3 has 14 amino acids. CDR1 and CDR2 from the germline V gene are MDHEN and SYDVKM.

CDR3: CASSVGGMDYEQYF. The CDR3 region has the DNA TGTGCCAGCAGCGTCGGGGGGATGGACTACGAGCAGTACTTC. This chain connects TRBV9 to TRBJ2-7, with TRBD2 matching 7 bases. This CDR3 comprises 14 residues. The germline V gene encodes CDR1 SGDLS and CDR2 YYNGEE. J was trimmed by 3 bases and V by 2 bases; bases with no gene match: 5.

The chain has TRBV10-3 and TRBJ1-2; TRBD1 matches 7 bases. With 6 bases clipped from V and 4 bases from J, the junction kept 5 bases outside the gene matches. This CDR3 has 13 residues. Germline V gene lookup returns CDR1 ENHRY and CDR2 SYGVKD. The CDR3 coding sequence is TGTGCCATCAGGGGACAGCAATCCTATGGCTACACCTTC. Amino acid sequence: CAIRGQQSYGYTF.

This clone was detected only once. The J gene is TRBJ2-1, the V gene TRBV5-1; D is perhaps TRBD2 (6 bases). CDR3 length: 14 residues. Germline V gene lookup returns CDR1 SGHRS and CDR2 YFSETQ. Between the trimmed V and J ends, which lost 2 bases and 3 bases, there was a span of 9 bases. The CDR3 loop is CASSFERVYNEQFF. The CDR3 coding sequence is TGCGCCAGCAGCTTTGAGCGGGTCTACAATGAGCAGTTCTTC. The full variable domain, rest sourced from reference TRBV5-1 and TRBJ2-1, is KAGVTQTPRYLIKTRGQQVTLSCSPISGHRSVSWYQQTPGQGLQFLFEYFSETQRNKGNFPGRFSGRQFSNSRSEMNVSTLELGDSALYLCASSFERVYNEQFFGPGTRLTVL.

The J gene is TRBJ1-2, the V gene TRBV6-6; D unclear. The germline V gene encodes CDR1 MNHNY and CDR2 SVGAGI (reference sequence). With 6 bases removed from V and 5 bases from J, the gap between germline ends came to 7 bases. The CDR3 runs 11 residues. DNA for the CDR3: TGTGCCAGCAGCACGGAATATGGCTACACCTTC. Translation gives CASSTEYGYTF.

The genes are TRBV9 and TRBJ2-7, with 9 nucleotides matching TRBD2. CDR3 size: 18 residues. V gave up 4 bases and J gave up 0 bases; unmatched junction bases: 14. Germline CDR1 and CDR2: SGDLS and YYNGEE. In nucleotides, the CDR3 is TGTGCCAGCAGCCCCCGCCGAGGAGCGGGGGGAAACTCCTACGAGCAGTACTTC. This sequence encodes CASSPRRGAGGNSYEQYF.

J is TRBJ1-4 and V is TRBV7-2; TRBD1 might be the D (6 bases). V gave up 5 bases and J gave up 5 bases, with 9 bases separating them. Germline CDR1 is SGHTA and CDR2 is FQGNSA. The CDR3 runs 13 residues. Written as DNA, the CDR3 is TGTGCCAGCAGCCAGGGGCCGAATGAAAAACTGTTTTTT. It codes for CASSQGPNEKLFF.

This chain links TRBV9 with TRBJ1-4; 10 bases are shared with TRBD1. V gave up 0 bases and J gave up 8 bases; unmatched junction bases: 4. CDR3 length: 15 residues. The germline CDR1 and CDR2 sequences are SGDLS and YYNGEE. CDR3: CASSVAGQGIEKLFF. The CDR3 nucleotides read TGTGCCAGCAGCGTAGCGGGACAGGGGATCGAAAAACTGTTTTTT.

This clone was counted only a few times. CDR3 DNA: TGCGCCAGCAGCCACCAGTATGGCAGGGAAGGTGGCTACACCTTC. It specifies CASSHQYGREGGYTF. The V and J genes are TRBV4-3 and TRBJ1-2; the D gene is possibly TRBD1 (5 bases). The CDR3 extends over 15 amino acids. Trimming took 3 bases from V and 7 from J, leaving 18 bases between them. Germline values: CDR1 LGHNA, CDR2 YSLEER.

This rearrangement joins TRBV28 to TRBJ1-5, with TRBD1 matching 7 bases. V shed 4 bases, J shed 0 bases, and the junction held 3 bases outside the gene matches. CDR1 and CDR2 (germline): MDHEN, SYDVKM. CDR3 size: 15 residues. The CDR3 nucleotides read TGTGCCAGCAGTTCGGCAGGGGGTAGCAATCAGCCCCAGCATTTT. Translation gives CASSSAGGSNQPQHF. Filled out from reference TRBV28 and TRBJ1-5, the complete variable domain reads DVKVTQSSRYLVKRTGEKVFLECVQDMDHENMFWYRQDPGLGLRLIYFSYDVKMKEKGDIPEGYSVSREKKERFSLILESASTNQTSMYLCASSSAGGSNQPQHFGDGTRLSIL.

This clone was observed a handful of times. The J gene is TRBJ1-1, the V gene TRBV29-1; D gene ambiguous. The CDR3 is 14 amino acids. Between the trimmed V and J ends, which lost 6 bases and 2 bases, there was a span of 16 bases. The germline CDR1 and CDR2 sequences are SQVTM and ANQGSEA. CDR3 in amino acids: CSVLGRAVNTEAFF. The CDR3 nucleotides read TGCAGCGTGCTCGGGCGGGCGGTTAACACTGAAGCTTTCTTT.

This chain links TRBV2 with TRBJ1-3; 10 nucleotides agree with TRBD1. V shed 6 bases and J 6 bases; nucleotides not matched to a gene: 8. CDR1 is SNHLY and CDR2 is FYNNEI in the germline V gene. There are 15 residues in the CDR3. The CDR3: CASSRDRGRENTIYF. As DNA, the CDR3 is TGTGCCAGCAGCCGGGACAGGGGACGCGAAAACACCATATATTTT.

This rearrangement joins TRBV18 to TRBJ1-5, with a tentative D call TRBD1 (5 bases). V lost 0 bases and J lost 4, with 10 bases in between. Per the germline V gene, CDR1 is KGHSH and CDR2 is LQKENI. There are 15 residues in the CDR3. The CDR3 region has the DNA TGTGCCAGCTCACCACCGGGACCTCTGAATCAGCCCCAGCATTTT. Amino acids: CASSPPGPLNQPQHF.

The chain couples TRBV7-7 to TRBJ2-1; 8 positions match TRBD2. From germline, CDR1 is SSHAT and CDR2 FNYEAQ (reference sequence). The CDR3 is made up of 16 amino acids. V lost 5 bases, J lost 3 bases, and 9 bases stayed unmatched. As DNA, the CDR3 is TGTGCCAGCAGCCCGGGACTAGGATCGAGCTACAATGAGCAGTTCTTC. Protein product: CASSPGLGSSYNEQFF.

The rearrangement links TRBV11-1 to TRBJ2-1, with D perhaps TRBD1 or TRBD2 (5 bases each). The V gene's germline CDR1 is SGHAT and CDR2 FQDESV (reference sequence). The V gene lost 1 base and the J gene lost 10 bases, with 14 bases spanning the gap. The length of the CDR3 is 14 residues. CDR3 protein: CASSLVAGIAEQFF. CDR3 nucleotide sequence: TGTGCCAGCAGCTTAGTGGCAGGGATAGCGGAGCAGTTCTTC.

The chain couples TRBV28 to TRBJ2-4, with a tentative D call TRBD1 (6 bases). The CDR3 extends over 13 amino acids. V was clipped by 10 bases and J by 2 bases, with 12 bases between them. Germline CDR1 is MDHEN and CDR2 is SYDVKM. CDR3 nucleotide sequence: TGTGCCACCTTCACAGGGACCAAAAACATTCAGTACTTC. This gives the protein CATFTGTKNIQYF.

The V call is TRBV9, the J call TRBJ2-6, with D unresolved. V was clipped by 3 bases and J by 1 base, with 17 bases between them. CDR1 is SGDLS, CDR2 YYNGEE, per germline. The CDR3 has 18 amino acids. Written as DNA, the CDR3 is TGTGCCAGCAGCGCGGCTTTCCGAAGGTTTTCTGGGGCCAACGTCCTGACTTTC. Translating it yields CASSAAFRRFSGANVLTF. The full variable domain, its missing parts supplied by reference TRBV9 and TRBJ2-6, is DSGVTQTPKHLITATGQRVTLRCSPRSGDLSVYWYQQSLDQGLQFLIQYYNGEERAKGNILERFSAQQFPDLHSELNLSSLELGDSALYFCASSAAFRRFSGANVLTFGAGSRLTVL.

The chain is built from TRBV27 and TRBJ2-7, with a possible D match to TRBD1 (5 bases). Trimming cost V 6 bases and J 4 bases, with 16 bases left between them. The CDR3 has 14 residues. The germline CDR1 and CDR2 sequences are MNHEY and SMNVEV (reference sequence). The CDR3 DNA sequence: TGTGCCAGCAGCCGTGGGGCAGGGTATTACGAGCAGTACTTC. It yields the protein CASSRGAGYYEQYF.

This clone was counted between two and nine times. The chain links TRBV10-1 to TRBJ2-7; 13 nucleotides line up with TRBD2. CDR1 is WNHNN and CDR2 is SYGVQD in the germline V gene (reference sequence). CDR3 size: 13 residues. The J segment lost 12 bases and the V segment lost 9 bases, leaving 11 bases of the junction unmatched. The CDR3 region has the DNA TGCGCCAGATCACTAGCGGGGGGGCTGTCTCTGTACTTC. Translating it yields CARSLAGGLSLYF.

The V gene is TRBV7-6, the J gene TRBJ2-7; 7 positions match TRBD1. CDR3 length: 14 residues. The germline gives CDR1 SGHVS, CDR2 FNYEAQ. V lost 1 base to trimming and J lost 11 bases; unmatched junction nucleotides: 11. As DNA, the CDR3 is TGTGCCAGCAGCTTAGAAGTACAGGGGTGGGTAAAGTACTTC. Protein sequence: CASSLEVQGWVKYF.

The gene calls are TRBV5-6 and TRBJ2-1, with 7 bases fitting TRBD1. The CDR3 runs to 18 residues. Trimming cost V 4 bases and J 8 bases; bases outside gene matches: 21. CDR1 and CDR2 (germline): SGHDT, YYEEEE. This CDR3 reads CASSGTVLGPGMRDEQFF. The CDR3 region has the DNA TGTGCCAGCAGCGGGACAGTATTGGGGCCGGGCATGAGAGATGAGCAGTTCTTC.

The rearrangement uses TRBV19 and TRBJ1-5, with 7 bases fitting TRBD1. The CDR3 runs to 15 residues. From germline, CDR1 is LNHDA and CDR2 SQIVND (reference sequence). J gave up 0 bases and V 10 bases, and 9 bases lay outside the gene matches. In DNA form, the CDR3 reads TGTGCCACCGGACAGGAGAGACATAGCAATCAGCCCCAGCATTTT. Protein sequence: CATGQERHSNQPQHF.

This chain links TRBV27 with TRBJ2-3; TRBD2 agrees at 7 bases. The CDR3 has 16 amino acids. Germline loops: CDR1 MNHEY, CDR2 SMNVEV (reference sequence). V lost 2 bases, J lost 2 bases, and 7 bases stayed unmatched. The CDR3: CASSLGGDLYTDTQYF. In DNA form, the CDR3 reads TGTGCCAGCAGTTTAGGGGGGGACCTATACACAGATACGCAGTATTTT.

The chain employs TRBV9 and TRBJ2-3, with D tentatively TRBD1 or TRBD2 (6 bases each). CDR3 length: 15 amino acids. V was cut by 3 bases and J by 0 bases, with 11 bases left in between. Germline V gene sequence: CDR1 SGDLS, CDR2 YYNGEE. CDR3: CASSAWGASTDTQYF. The CDR3 DNA follows: TGTGCCAGCAGCGCTTGGGGGGCGAGCACAGATACGCAGTATTTT.

The chain employs TRBV18 and TRBJ1-1; no clear D. The CDR3 spans 13 residues. The germline V and J ends were trimmed by 6 bases and 1 base, with 9 bases remaining between them. Germline assignment: CDR1 KGHSH and CDR2 LQKENI. Here the CDR3 reads CASSSIENTEAFF. The CDR3 bases are TGTGCCAGCTCTTCGATTGAGAACACTGAAGCTTTCTTT.

The chain joins TRBV2 to TRBJ1-5; no reliable D call. From germline, CDR1 is SNHLY and CDR2 FYNNEI. The CDR3 runs to 15 residues. Deletions cut 2 bases from V and 1 base from J, with 9 bases between. This CDR3 is CASSEIRVSNQPQHF. CDR3 in DNA: TGTGCCAGCAGTGAAATTCGGGTCAGCAATCAGCCCCAGCATTTT.

The rearrangement joins TRBV7-2 to TRBJ1-3, with D uncertain. Trimming took off 2 bases at V and 4 bases at J, with 12 bases between the two ends. The CDR3 extends over 15 amino acids. The germline V gene encodes CDR1 SGHTA and CDR2 FQGNSA. As DNA, the CDR3 is TGTGCCAGCAGCTTACTCCTGACTATAGGAAACACCATATATTTT. Protein sequence: CASSLLLTIGNTIYF.

V and J are TRBV6-5 and TRBJ1-2; TRBD1 is a possible D gene (6 bases). The CDR3 loop spans 13 amino acids. V dropped 5 bases and J dropped 4 bases, with 11 bases sitting between them. Germline CDR1 reads MNHEY; CDR2 reads SVGAGI. CDR3 sequence: CASSNGGVYGYTF. The CDR3 region has the DNA TGTGCCAGCAGTAACGGGGGCGTCTATGGCTACACCTTC.

This clone was seen a few times. V usage is TRBV6-5 and J usage is TRBJ2-7, with 8 bases matching TRBD1. CDR3 size: 13 residues. V shed 8 bases, J shed 4 bases, and the junction held 7 bases outside the gene matches. Germline V gene lookup returns CDR1 MNHEY and CDR2 SVGAGI. CDR3: CASRRQGAYEQYF. DNA of the CDR3: TGTGCCAGCCGTCGGCAGGGGGCGTACGAGCAGTACTTC.

The CDR3 protein is CASSPRGTGVPEQYF. DNA of the CDR3: TGTGCCAGCAGCCCTAGGGGGACAGGGGTCCCCGAGCAGTACTTC. V gene TRBV7-3 combines with J gene TRBJ2-7; TRBD1 matches at 10 bases. CDR1 and CDR2 (germline): SGHTA, FQGTGA. The CDR3 covers 15 residues. With 5 bases clipped from V and 6 bases from J, the junction kept 10 bases outside the gene matches.